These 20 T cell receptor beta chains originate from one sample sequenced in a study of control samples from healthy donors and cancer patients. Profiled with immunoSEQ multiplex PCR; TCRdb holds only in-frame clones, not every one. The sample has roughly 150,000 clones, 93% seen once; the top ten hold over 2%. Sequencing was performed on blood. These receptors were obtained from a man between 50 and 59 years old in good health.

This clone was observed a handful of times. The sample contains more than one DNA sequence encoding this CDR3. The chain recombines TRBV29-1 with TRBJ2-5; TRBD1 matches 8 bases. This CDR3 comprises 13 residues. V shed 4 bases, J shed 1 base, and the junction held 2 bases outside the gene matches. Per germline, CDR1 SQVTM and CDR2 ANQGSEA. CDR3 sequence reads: CSVGTGGQETQYF. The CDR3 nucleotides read TGCAGCGTTGGTACAGGGGGCCAAGAGACCCAGTACTTC.

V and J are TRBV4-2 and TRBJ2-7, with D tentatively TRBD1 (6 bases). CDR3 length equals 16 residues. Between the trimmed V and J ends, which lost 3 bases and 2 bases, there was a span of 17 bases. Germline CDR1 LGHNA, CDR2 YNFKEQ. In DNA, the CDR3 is TGTGCCAGCAGCCAGGGGGCGCGGATGTTAGCCTACGAGCAGTACTTC. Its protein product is CASSQGARMLAYEQYF.

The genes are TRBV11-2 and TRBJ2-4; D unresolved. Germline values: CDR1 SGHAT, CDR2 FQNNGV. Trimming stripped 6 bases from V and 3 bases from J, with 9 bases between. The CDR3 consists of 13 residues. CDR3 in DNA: TGTGCCAGCAGTCATTCGGGCAAAAACATTCAGTACTTC. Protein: CASSHSGKNIQYF.

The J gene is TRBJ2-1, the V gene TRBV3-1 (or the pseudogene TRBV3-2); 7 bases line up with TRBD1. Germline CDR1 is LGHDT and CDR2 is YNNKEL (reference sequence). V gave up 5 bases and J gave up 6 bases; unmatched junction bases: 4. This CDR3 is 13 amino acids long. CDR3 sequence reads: CASSVQGSNEQFF. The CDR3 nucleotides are TGTGCCAGCAGCGTACAGGGGAGCAATGAGCAGTTCTTC.

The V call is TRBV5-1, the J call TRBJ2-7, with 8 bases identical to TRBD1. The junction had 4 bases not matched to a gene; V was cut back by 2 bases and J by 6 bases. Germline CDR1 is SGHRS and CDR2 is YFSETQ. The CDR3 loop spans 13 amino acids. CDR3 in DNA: TGCGCCAGCAGCTTCGGACAGGGTACCGAGCAGTACTTC. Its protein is CASSFGQGTEQYF.

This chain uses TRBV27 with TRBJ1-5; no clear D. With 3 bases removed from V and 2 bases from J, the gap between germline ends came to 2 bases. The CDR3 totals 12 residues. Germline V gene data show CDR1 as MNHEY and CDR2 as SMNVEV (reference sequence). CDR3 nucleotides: TGTGCCAGCAGTTTTCGCAATCAGCCCCAGCATTTT. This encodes CASSFRNQPQHF.

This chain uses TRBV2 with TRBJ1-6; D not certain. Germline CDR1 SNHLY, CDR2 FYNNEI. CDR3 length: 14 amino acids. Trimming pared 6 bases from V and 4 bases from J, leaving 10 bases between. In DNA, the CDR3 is TGTGCCAGCAGGGGAGGCCCATATAATTCACCCCTCCACTTT. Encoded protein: CASRGGPYNSPLHF. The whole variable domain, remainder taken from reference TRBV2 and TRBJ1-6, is EPEVTQTPSHQVTQMGQEVILRCVPISNHLYFYWYRQILGQKVEFLVSFYNNEISEKSEIFDDQFSVERPDGSNFTLKIRSTKLEDSAMYFCASRGGPYNSPLHFGNGTRLTVT.

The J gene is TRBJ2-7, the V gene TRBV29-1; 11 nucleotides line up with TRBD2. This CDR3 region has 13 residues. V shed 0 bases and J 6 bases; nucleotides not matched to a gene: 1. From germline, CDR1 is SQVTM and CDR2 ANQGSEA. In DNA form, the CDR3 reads TGCAGCGTTGAAGAGCTAGCGGGAGGCGAGCAGTACTTC. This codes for CSVEELAGGEQYF.

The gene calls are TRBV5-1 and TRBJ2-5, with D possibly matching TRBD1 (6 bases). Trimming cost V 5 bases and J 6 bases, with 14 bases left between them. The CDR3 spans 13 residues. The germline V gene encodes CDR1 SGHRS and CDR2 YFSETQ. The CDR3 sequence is CASSSQGAQTQYF. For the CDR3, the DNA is TGCGCCAGCAGTTCACAGGGTGCACAGACCCAGTACTTC.

In nucleotides, the CDR3 is TGTGCCACTCTCCCACTGGCGGGGGGAACAGATACGCAGTATTTT. Encoded protein: CATLPLAGGTDTQYF. The chain has TRBV19 and TRBJ2-3, with 8 positions matching TRBD2. The V gene's germline CDR1 is LNHDA and CDR2 SQIVND (reference sequence). The CDR3 is made up of 15 amino acids. J gave up 3 bases and V 10 bases, and 12 bases lay outside the gene matches.

CDR3 protein: CASSQSGRWADGYTF. The DNA for the CDR3 is TGTGCCAGTAGCCAATCGGGCCGATGGGCCGATGGCTACACCTTC. The J gene is TRBJ1-2, the V gene TRBV19; D uncertain. The CDR3 is made up of 15 amino acids. With 6 bases removed from V and 6 bases from J, the gap between germline ends came to 20 bases. Germline V gives CDR1 LNHDA, CDR2 SQIVND (reference sequence).

CDR3 protein: CASSGGMGLGEQFF. The CDR3 DNA is TGCGCCAGCAGCGGGGGAATGGGGTTGGGTGAGCAGTTCTTC. J is TRBJ2-1 and V is TRBV5-1, with D possibly called TRBD1 or TRBD2 (5 bases each). This CDR3 contains 14 residues. Trimming removed 4 bases from V and 9 bases from J, with 17 bases in between. CDR1 and CDR2 (germline): SGHRS, YFSETQ.

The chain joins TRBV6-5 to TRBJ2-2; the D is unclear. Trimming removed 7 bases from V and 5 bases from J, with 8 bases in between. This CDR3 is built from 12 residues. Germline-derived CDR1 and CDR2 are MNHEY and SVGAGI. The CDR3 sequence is CASTFSTGELFF. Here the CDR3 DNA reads TGTGCCAGCACGTTCTCGACCGGGGAGCTGTTTTTT.

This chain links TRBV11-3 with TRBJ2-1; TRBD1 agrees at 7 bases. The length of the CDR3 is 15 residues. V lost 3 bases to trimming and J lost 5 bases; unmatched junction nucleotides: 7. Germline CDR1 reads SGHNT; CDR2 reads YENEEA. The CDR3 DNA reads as TGTGCCAGCAGCTTGGGGACAGCGCTTGACAATGAGCAGTTCTTC. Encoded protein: CASSLGTALDNEQFF.

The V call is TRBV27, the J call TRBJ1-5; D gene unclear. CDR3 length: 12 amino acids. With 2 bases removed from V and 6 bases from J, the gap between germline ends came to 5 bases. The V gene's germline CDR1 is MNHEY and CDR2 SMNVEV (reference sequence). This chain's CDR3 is CASSLRGQPQHF. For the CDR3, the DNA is TGTGCCAGCAGTTTACGGGGTCAGCCCCAGCATTTT.

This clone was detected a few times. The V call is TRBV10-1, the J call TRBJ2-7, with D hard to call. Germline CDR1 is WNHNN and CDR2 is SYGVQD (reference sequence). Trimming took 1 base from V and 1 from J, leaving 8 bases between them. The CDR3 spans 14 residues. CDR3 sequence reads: CASSEWASSYEQYF. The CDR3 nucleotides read TGCGCCAGCAGTGAGTGGGCCTCATCCTACGAGCAGTACTTC.

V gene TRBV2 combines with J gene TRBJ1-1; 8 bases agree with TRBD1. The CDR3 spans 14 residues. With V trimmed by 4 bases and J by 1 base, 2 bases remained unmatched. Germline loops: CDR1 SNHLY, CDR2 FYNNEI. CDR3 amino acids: CASSVDRANTEAFF. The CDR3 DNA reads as TGTGCCAGCAGTGTGGACAGGGCGAACACTGAAGCTTTCTTT.

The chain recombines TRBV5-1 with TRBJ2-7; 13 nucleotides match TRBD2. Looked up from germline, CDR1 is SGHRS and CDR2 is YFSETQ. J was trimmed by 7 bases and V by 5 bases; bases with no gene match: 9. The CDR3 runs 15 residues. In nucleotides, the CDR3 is TGCGCCAGCAGTTCCGGACTAGCGGGAGCTGGGGAGCAGTACTTC. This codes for CASSSGLAGAGEQYF.

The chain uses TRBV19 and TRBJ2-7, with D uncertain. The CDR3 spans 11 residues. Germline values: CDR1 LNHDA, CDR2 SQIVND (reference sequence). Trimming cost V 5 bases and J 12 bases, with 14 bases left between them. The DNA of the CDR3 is TGTGCCAGTAGTGACGTAGGACCTTTGTACTTC. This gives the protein CASSDVGPLYF.

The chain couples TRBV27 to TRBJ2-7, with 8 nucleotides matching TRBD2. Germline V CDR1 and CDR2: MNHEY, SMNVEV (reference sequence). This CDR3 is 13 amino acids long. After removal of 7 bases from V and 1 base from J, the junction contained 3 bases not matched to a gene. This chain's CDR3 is CASKREGSYEQYF. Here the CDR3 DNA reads TGTGCCAGCAAACGGGAGGGATCCTACGAGCAGTACTTC.